The present TCR beta chain was sequenced within a study of cytomegalovirus exposure and HLA in healthy donors. General study results and limits: It was taken for granted in presence/absence analyses that sequencing depth across donors was roughly uniform.

Though probably carrying unrecorded immune exposures, donors were nominally healthy at sampling. V was clipped by 3 bases and J by 7 bases; unmatched bases: 14. This CDR3 comprises 16 residues. Germline V gene data show CDR1 as SGHTA and CDR2 as FQGNSA. Concerning this clone: The target antigen is unknown.

13 Jbeta primers and 60 Vbeta primers were used for the PCR. The protocol was immunoSEQ multiplex PCR, while the TCRdb copy is restricted to in-frame clones and leaves out a portion. This table holds 170,000 or so clones, over 75% found once. The rearrangement links TRBV7-2 to TRBJ2-7, with 8 positions matching TRBD2. This TCR came from a woman aged 50 to 65 in good health and CMV-seropositive. Material for sequencing was PBMCs. The CDR3 protein is CASSFGGTSALREQYF. For the CDR3, the DNA is TGTGCCAGCAGCTTTGGCGGGACTAGTGCTCTTCGGGAGCAGTACTTC.